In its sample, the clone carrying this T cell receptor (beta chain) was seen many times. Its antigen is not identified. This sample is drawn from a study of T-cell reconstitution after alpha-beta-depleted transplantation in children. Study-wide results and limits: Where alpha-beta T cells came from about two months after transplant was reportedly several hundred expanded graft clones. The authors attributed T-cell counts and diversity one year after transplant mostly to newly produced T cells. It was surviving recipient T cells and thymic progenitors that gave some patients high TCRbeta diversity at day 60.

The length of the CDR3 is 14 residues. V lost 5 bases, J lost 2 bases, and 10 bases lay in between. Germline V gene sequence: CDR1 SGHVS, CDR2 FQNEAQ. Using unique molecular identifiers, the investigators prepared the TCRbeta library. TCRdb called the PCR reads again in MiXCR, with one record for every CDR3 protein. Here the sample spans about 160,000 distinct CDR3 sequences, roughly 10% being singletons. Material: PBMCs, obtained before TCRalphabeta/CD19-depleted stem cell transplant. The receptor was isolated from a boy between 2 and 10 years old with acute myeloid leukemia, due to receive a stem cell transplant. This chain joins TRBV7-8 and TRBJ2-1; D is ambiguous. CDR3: CASSGIQAYNEQFF. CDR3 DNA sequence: TGTGCCAGCAGCGGGATTCAGGCCTACAATGAGCAGTTCTTC.